Sequencing of this T cell receptor (beta chain) was carried out in a study of identical twins. CDR1 is MNHNS and CDR2 is SASEGT in the germline V gene. The CDR3 totals 14 residues. The V and J ends lost 7 bases and 2 bases respectively, with 13 bases between them. MiXCR, run by TCRdb on the 5' RACE reads, gives a single entry per CDR3 protein. This sample carries approximately 500,000 distinct CDR3 sequences, approximately 24% of them seen once, and the ten largest clones take 2.9%. The same data also contributed to another study, on T cells expressing NK-cell markers.

This sequence joins TRBV6-1 and TRBJ2-3; possibly TRBD2 for D (5 bases). The source material was CD4+ T cells sorted from blood. The TCR comes from a woman aged 18-29 years in good health. The CDR3 region is CASTLSGFTDTQYF. In DNA, the CDR3 is TGTGCCAGCACCCTGAGCGGATTCACAGATACGCAGTATTTT.